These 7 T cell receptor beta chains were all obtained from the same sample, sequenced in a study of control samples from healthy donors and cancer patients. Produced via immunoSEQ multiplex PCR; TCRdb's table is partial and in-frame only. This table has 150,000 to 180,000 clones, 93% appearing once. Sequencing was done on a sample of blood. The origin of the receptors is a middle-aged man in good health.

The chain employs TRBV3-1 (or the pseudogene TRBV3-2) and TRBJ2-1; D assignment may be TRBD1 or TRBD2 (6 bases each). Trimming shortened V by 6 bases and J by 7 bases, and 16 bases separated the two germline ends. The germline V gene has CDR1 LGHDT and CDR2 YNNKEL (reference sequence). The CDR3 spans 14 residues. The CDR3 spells CASSQGTLGNEQFF. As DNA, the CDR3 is TGTGCCAGCAGTCAGGGGACTCTGGGGAATGAGCAGTTCTTC.

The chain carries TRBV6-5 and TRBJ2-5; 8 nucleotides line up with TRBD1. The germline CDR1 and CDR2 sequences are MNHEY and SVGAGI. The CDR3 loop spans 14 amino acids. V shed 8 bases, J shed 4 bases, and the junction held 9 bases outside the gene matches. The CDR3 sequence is CASSRQGNRETQYF. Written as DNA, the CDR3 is TGTGCCAGCTCCCGACAGGGGAACAGAGAGACCCAGTACTTC.

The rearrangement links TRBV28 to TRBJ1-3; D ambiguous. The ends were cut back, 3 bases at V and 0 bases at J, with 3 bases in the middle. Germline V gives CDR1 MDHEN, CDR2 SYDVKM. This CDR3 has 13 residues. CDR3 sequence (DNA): TGTGCCAGCAGTTTTGGCTCTGGAAACACCATATATTTT. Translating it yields CASSFGSGNTIYF.

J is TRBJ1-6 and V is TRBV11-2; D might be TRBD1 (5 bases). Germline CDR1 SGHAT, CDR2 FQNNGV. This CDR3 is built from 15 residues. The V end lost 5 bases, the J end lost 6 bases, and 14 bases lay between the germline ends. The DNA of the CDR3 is TGTGCCAGCAGCCCGACAGACAGCCCTAATTCACCCCTCCACTTT. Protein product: CASSPTDSPNSPLHF.

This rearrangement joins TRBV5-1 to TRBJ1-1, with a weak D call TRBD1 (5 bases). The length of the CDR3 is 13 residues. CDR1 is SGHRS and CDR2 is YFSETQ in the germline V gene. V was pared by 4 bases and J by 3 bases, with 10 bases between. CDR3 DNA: TGCGCCAGCAGCCCCGGGGGGGACACTGAAGCTTTCTTT. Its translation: CASSPGGDTEAFF. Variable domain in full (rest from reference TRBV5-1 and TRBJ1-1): KAGVTQTPRYLIKTRGQQVTLSCSPISGHRSVSWYQQTPGQGLQFLFEYFSETQRNKGNFPGRFSGRQFSNSRSEMNVSTLELGDSALYLCASSPGGDTEAFFGQGTRLTVV.

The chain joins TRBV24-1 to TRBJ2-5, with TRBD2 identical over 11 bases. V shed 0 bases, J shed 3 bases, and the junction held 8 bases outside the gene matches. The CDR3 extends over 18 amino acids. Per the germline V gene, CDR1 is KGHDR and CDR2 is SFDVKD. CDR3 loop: CATSDLGLAGGGEETQYF. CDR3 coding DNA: TGTGCCACCAGTGATTTGGGGCTAGCGGGAGGAGGGGAAGAGACCCAGTACTTC.

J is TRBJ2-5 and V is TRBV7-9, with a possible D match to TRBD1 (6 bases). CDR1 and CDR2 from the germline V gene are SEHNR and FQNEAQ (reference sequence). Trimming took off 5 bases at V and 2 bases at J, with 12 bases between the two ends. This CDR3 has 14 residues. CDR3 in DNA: TGTGCCAGCAGCCGGACAGTTCTTCAAGAGACCCAGTACTTC. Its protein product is CASSRTVLQETQYF. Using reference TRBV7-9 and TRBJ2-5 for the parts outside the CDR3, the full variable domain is DTGVSQNPRHKITKRGQNVTFRCDPISEHNRLYWYRQTLGQGPEFLTYFQNEAQLEKSRLLSDRFSAERPKGSFSTLEIQRTEQGDSAMYLCASSRTVLQETQYFGPGTRLLVL.